One and the same sample provided the 10 T cell receptor beta chains below, sequenced in a study of response to subunit inactivated influenza vaccine. MiXCR, run by TCRdb on the RT-PCR reads, gives a single entry per CDR3 protein. The sample contains some 540,000 distinct CDR3 sequences, less than 25% of which appear only once. The data also belong to a second study, concerning T cells expressing NK-cell markers. From that report: It was by 5'RACE template switching with UMIs that TCR beta cDNA was made.

The sequences come from CD4+ T cells sorted from PBMCs, collected 11 to 12 days after vaccination. Receptor source: a man aged 50-59 years who received an inactivated influenza vaccine.

The chain uses TRBV20-1 and TRBJ1-4, with D tentatively TRBD1 (6 bases). Trimming removed 3 bases from V and 6 bases from J, with 14 bases in between. The CDR3 runs 14 residues. The V gene's germline CDR1 is DFQATT and CDR2 SNEGSKA (reference sequence). CDR3 sequence reads: CSASSRQAYEKLFF. DNA for the CDR3: TGCAGTGCTAGCTCCCGACAGGCGTATGAAAAACTGTTTTTT.

This clonotype was counted between two and nine times. The chain uses TRBV27 and TRBJ2-5, with 8 bases aligning to TRBD1. The germline CDR1 and CDR2 sequences are MNHEY and SMNVEV (reference sequence). This CDR3 region has 18 residues. With V trimmed by 2 bases and J by 4 bases, 15 bases remained unmatched. CDR3 nucleotide sequence: TGTGCCAGCAGTTTAAGTATGGGTCCGACAGGGGAGTTAGAGACCCAGTACTTC. It codes for CASSLSMGPTGELETQYF.

The chain carries TRBV5-1 and TRBJ2-2; 9 bases are a match to TRBD2. The CDR3 runs 16 residues. V was clipped by 5 bases and J by 2 bases; unmatched bases: 7. The germline V gene encodes CDR1 SGHRS and CDR2 YFSETQ. CDR3 protein: CASRLLAGDNTGELFF. As DNA, the CDR3 is TGCGCCAGCAGATTGTTAGCGGGGGATAACACCGGGGAGCTGTTTTTT.

The V gene is TRBV11-2, the J gene TRBJ1-1; 9 bases agree with TRBD1. Germline CDR1 SGHAT, CDR2 FQNNGV. J lost 5 bases, V lost 6 bases, and 7 bases had no gene match. The CDR3 sequence is 14 residues long. The CDR3 DNA sequence: TGTGCCAGCAGAACAGGGGGCGGAGGAACTGAAGCTTTCTTT. Its translation is CASRTGGGGTEAFF.

This sequence joins TRBV6-2 or TRBV6-3 and TRBJ2-1; the D gene is possibly TRBD1 (6 bases). This CDR3 has 16 amino acids. With 7 bases removed from V and 0 bases from J, the gap between germline ends came to 16 bases. Germline V gene sequence: CDR1 MNHEY, CDR2 SVGEGT. CDR3 nucleotide sequence: TGTGCCAGCATGGACAGCGGCCTCCCCTCCTACAATGAGCAGTTCTTC. Residues: CASMDSGLPSYNEQFF.

This clonotype occurred a few times. This chain uses TRBV20-1 with TRBJ1-1; D not certain. The germline V and J ends were trimmed by 6 bases and 2 bases, with 13 bases remaining between them. The CDR3 runs 13 residues. Germline V gives CDR1 DFQATT, CDR2 SNEGSKA (reference sequence). CDR3: CSARAGFNTEAFF. CDR3 sequence (DNA): TGCAGTGCCCGCGCGGGATTTAACACTGAAGCTTTCTTT.

This clonotype was observed a handful of times. V is TRBV29-1 and J is TRBJ2-1; D is uncertain. CDR3 size: 11 residues. The germline V and J ends were trimmed by 4 bases and 8 bases, with 9 bases remaining between them. Per the germline V gene, CDR1 is SQVTM and CDR2 is ANQGSEA. CDR3 DNA: TGCAGCGTTGGAAACCTCGATGAGCAGTTCTTC. Translation gives CSVGNLDEQFF.

This clonotype was picked up one time. The V gene is TRBV18, the J gene TRBJ2-6; D gene unclear. Germline values: CDR1 KGHSH, CDR2 LQKENI. Trimming cost V 3 bases and J 1 base, with 7 bases left between them. The CDR3 extends over 15 amino acids. CDR3 DNA: TGTGCCAGCTCACCCCCCCCATCTGGGGCCAACGTCCTGACTTTC. Protein sequence: CASSPPPSGANVLTF.

This clonotype has ten or more counts. The CDR3 region is CASSQDGTSGGTDTQYF. The CDR3 DNA follows: TGCGCCAGCAGCCAAGACGGGACTAGCGGCGGAACAGATACGCAGTATTTT. J is TRBJ2-3 and V is TRBV4-1; 11 nucleotides align to TRBD2. Germline CDR1 MGHRA, CDR2 YSYEKL. Trimming cost V 0 bases and J 3 bases; bases outside gene matches: 5. The CDR3 has 17 residues.

This chain connects TRBV7-9 to TRBJ2-1, with 9 bases that match TRBD1. The CDR3 consists of 15 residues. Germline CDR1 reads SEHNR; CDR2 reads FQNEAQ (reference sequence). The V and J ends lost 6 bases and 7 bases, in that order; junction bases with no gene match: 10. CDR3 coding DNA: TGTGCCAGCAGAAACACAGGGGGCGCTGGGAATGAGCAGTTCTTC. The encoded protein is CASRNTGGAGNEQFF.